Presented here are 3 T cell receptor beta chains from one specimen sequenced in a study of cytomegalovirus exposure and HLA in healthy donors. Primers: 60 Vbeta forward and 13 Jbeta reverse. The table came from immunoSEQ multiplex PCR; TCRdb's copy has only in-frame clones and leaves some out. The sample lists more than 110,000 clones, more than 65% occurring once. Sequences were obtained from PBMCs. The receptors were sampled from a woman under 40 in good health and CMV-seronegative.

This clone was seen more than once but under ten times. As DNA, the CDR3 is TGTGCCAGCTCACCCACGACAGGGGGCACTGAAGCTTTCTTT. This codes for CASSPTTGGTEAFF. This chain connects TRBV18 to TRBJ1-1, with TRBD1 matching 9 bases. V lost 3 bases and J lost 4; bases outside the gene matches: 3. CDR1 and CDR2 (germline): KGHSH, LQKENI. The CDR3 is made up of 14 amino acids.

The rearrangement uses TRBV14 and TRBJ2-3; D is undetermined. CDR3 length: 13 amino acids. Germline V gene sequence: CDR1 SGHDN, CDR2 FVKESK. V lost 1 base and J 1 base, leaving 3 bases between the germline ends. The CDR3 DNA reads as TGTGCCAGCAGCCAAGCTCGCACAGATACGCAGTATTTT. The encoded protein is CASSQARTDTQYF.

This clone was seen only a few times. The chain combines TRBV5-1 with TRBJ2-1, with 14 bases lining up with TRBD2. The CDR3 loop spans 15 amino acids. V shed 4 bases and J 6 bases; nucleotides not matched to a gene: 3. Germline V CDR1 and CDR2: SGHRS, YFSETQ. This chain's CDR3 is CASSQTSGGANEQFF. The CDR3 bases are TGCGCCAGCAGCCAGACTAGCGGGGGGGCCAATGAGCAGTTCTTC.